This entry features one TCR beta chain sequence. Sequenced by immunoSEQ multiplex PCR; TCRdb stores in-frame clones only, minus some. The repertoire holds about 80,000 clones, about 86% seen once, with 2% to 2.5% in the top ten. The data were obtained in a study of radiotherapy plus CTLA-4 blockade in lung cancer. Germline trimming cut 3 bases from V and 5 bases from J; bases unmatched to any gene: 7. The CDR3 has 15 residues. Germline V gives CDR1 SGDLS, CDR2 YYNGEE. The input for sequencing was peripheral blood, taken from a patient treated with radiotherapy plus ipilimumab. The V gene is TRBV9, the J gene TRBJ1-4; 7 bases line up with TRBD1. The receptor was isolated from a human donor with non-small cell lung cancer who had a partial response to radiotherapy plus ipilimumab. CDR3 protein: CASSATTGPNEKLFF. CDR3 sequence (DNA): TGTGCCAGCAGCGCCACGACAGGGCCGAATGAAAAACTGTTTTTT.